These 14 T cell receptor beta chains were all obtained from the same sample, sequenced in a study of blood T cell repertoires in COVID-19. Assay used: immunoSEQ multiplex PCR; TCRdb lists only in-frame clones, some missing. The sample has hundreds of thousands of clones; approximately 83% are singletons. Sequenced: peripheral blood. The receptors here all came from a woman in her thirties with COVID-19, enrolled during active disease.

This clone was counted only a few times. This chain links TRBV5-4 with TRBJ1-5; unclear D gene. V gave up 9 bases and J gave up 2 bases, with 12 bases separating them. Germline values: CDR1 SGHNT, CDR2 YYREEE (reference sequence). The CDR3 contains 13 residues. The CDR3 coding sequence is TGTGCCATGATGTCCGTAGGCAATCAGCCCCAGCATTTT. Its translation is CAMMSVGNQPQHF.

The genes are TRBV27 and TRBJ1-5; D ambiguous. Germline CDR1 is MNHEY and CDR2 is SMNVEV (reference sequence). V shed 3 bases and J shed 1 base, with 7 bases lying between them. This CDR3 is 14 amino acids long. CDR3 bases: TGTGCCAGCAGTTTCGGGGTGAGCAATCAGCCCCAGCATTTT. This codes for CASSFGVSNQPQHF.

The chain couples TRBV7-2 to TRBJ2-4; perhaps TRBD2 as D (6 bases). In germline, CDR1 is SGHTA, CDR2 FQGNSA. This CDR3 is 14 amino acids long. Trimming left V 6 bases short and J 9 bases short, with 18 bases between. CDR3 nucleotides: TGTGCCAGCAGTTCCCGACTAGGGGAAGGCATTCAGTACTTC. It encodes CASSSRLGEGIQYF.

This sequence joins TRBV6-5 and TRBJ2-7; the match to TRBD2 covers 8 bases. CDR1 and CDR2 (germline): MNHEY, SVGAGI. V trimming: 8 bases; J trimming: 0 bases; junction bases outside the gene matches: 6. The CDR3 consists of 14 residues. CDR3 amino acids: CASSQRGSSYEQYF. The CDR3 DNA reads TGTGCCAGCTCTCAGCGGGGGAGCTCCTACGAGCAGTACTTC.

CDR3 region: CASSPIQGAAGYTF. In DNA form, the CDR3 reads TGTGCCAGCAGCCCAATCCAGGGGGCCGCTGGCTACACCTTC. This chain joins TRBV7-9 and TRBJ1-2; 8 nucleotides align to TRBD1. Germline lookup yields CDR1 SEHNR and CDR2 FQNEAQ (reference sequence). The ends lost 5 bases at V and 7 bases at J; junction bases unmatched: 9. This CDR3 contains 14 residues.

The rearrangement links TRBV19 to TRBJ1-1; D gene unclear. Germline V CDR1 and CDR2: LNHDA, SQIVND (reference sequence). This CDR3 has 16 amino acids. V was clipped by 6 bases and J by 5 bases, with 22 bases between them. The CDR3 sequence is CASSMPGSETGTEAFF. CDR3 in DNA: TGTGCCAGTAGCATGCCCGGATCCGAAACGGGGACTGAAGCTTTCTTT. The variable domain in full, with the rest retrieved from reference TRBV19 and TRBJ1-1, is DGGITQSPKYLFRKEGQNVTLSCEQNLNHDAMYWYRQDPGQGLRLIYYSQIVNDFQKGDIAEGYSVSREKKESFPLTVTSAQKNPTAFYLCASSMPGSETGTEAFFGQGTRLTVV.

The gene calls are TRBV27 and TRBJ2-3; TRBD1 might be the D (6 bases). The CDR3 is 17 amino acids. The germline V and J ends were trimmed by 3 bases and 0 bases, with 16 bases remaining between them. Germline V CDR1 and CDR2: MNHEY, SMNVEV (reference sequence). The chain's CDR3 is CASSFDRPDPSTDTQYF. The CDR3 DNA reads as TGTGCCAGCAGTTTCGACAGGCCTGACCCTAGCACAGATACGCAGTATTTT.

This clone was picked up one time. The J gene is TRBJ1-1, the V gene TRBV7-3; TRBD1 is a possible D gene (5 bases). V dropped 4 bases and J dropped 1 base, with 7 bases sitting between them. From germline, CDR1 is SGHTA and CDR2 FQGTGA. There are 13 residues in the CDR3. In DNA, the CDR3 is TGTGCCAGCAGCTCCGGGGGGAACACTGAAGCTTTCTTT. Residues: CASSSGGNTEAFF. The whole variable domain, remainder taken from reference TRBV7-3 and TRBJ1-1, is GAGVSQTPSNKVTEKGKYVELRCDPISGHTALYWYRQSLGQGPEFLIYFQGTGAADDSGLPNDRFFAVRPEGSVSTLKIQRTERGDSAVYLCASSSGGNTEAFFGQGTRLTVV.

This clone is a singleton in its sample. The CDR3 loop is CASISTGESSGANVLTF. The CDR3 DNA reads TGTGCCAGCATCTCGACAGGGGAAAGCTCTGGGGCCAACGTCCTGACTTTC. The V call is TRBV3-1 (or the pseudogene TRBV3-2), the J call TRBJ2-6, with 8 bases fitting TRBD1. The CDR3 loop spans 17 amino acids. The V and J ends lost 7 bases and 0 bases, in that order; junction bases with no gene match: 8. Germline-derived CDR1 and CDR2 are LGHDT and YNNKEL (reference sequence).

The rearrangement links TRBV5-6 to TRBJ1-4, with a possible D match to TRBD1 (6 bases). Trimming took 1 base from V and 1 from J, leaving 17 bases between them. Per germline, CDR1 SGHDT and CDR2 YYEEEE. This CDR3 is built from 18 residues. DNA for the CDR3: TGTGCCAGCAGCTTGCTTAACCAGACAGGTTTAACTAATGAAAAACTGTTTTTT. This sequence encodes CASSLLNQTGLTNEKLFF.

J is TRBJ2-2 and V is TRBV11-2; D is ambiguous. Germline V gives CDR1 SGHAT, CDR2 FQNNGV. The V gene lost 1 base and the J gene lost 4 bases, with 10 bases spanning the gap. CDR3 length: 15 amino acids. The chain's CDR3 is CASSLVGPPTGELFF. The DNA for the CDR3 is TGTGCCAGCAGCTTAGTTGGGCCCCCCACCGGGGAGCTGTTTTTT.

This clone was detected once. The chain combines TRBV7-2 with TRBJ2-6; 11 bases align to TRBD1. CDR1 and CDR2 (germline): SGHTA, FQGNSA. Trimming at V came to 5 bases and at J to 2 bases, leaving 5 bases not matched to a gene. The CDR3 is made up of 17 amino acids. CDR3 nucleotide sequence: TGTGCCAGCAGCCTAGAGGACAGGGGGCCTGGGGCCAACGTCCTGACTTTC. Translating it yields CASSLEDRGPGANVLTF.

As DNA, the CDR3 is TGTGCCAGCAGCGTAGGTGGGAGGAATATCCCCGCCTACGAGCAGTACTTC. The encoded protein is CASSVGGRNIPAYEQYF. The chain has TRBV9 and TRBJ2-7; maybe TRBD2 (6 bases). Germline CDR1 reads SGDLS; CDR2 reads YYNGEE. V lost 0 bases to trimming and J lost 2 bases, with 18 bases between them. CDR3 length: 17 residues.

J is TRBJ1-2 and V is TRBV6-5; D unclear. This CDR3 is built from 11 residues. V gave up 6 bases and J gave up 4 bases, with 6 bases separating them. Germline V gene lookup returns CDR1 MNHEY and CDR2 SVGAGI. The CDR3: CASRSVYGYTF. For the CDR3, the DNA is TGTGCCAGCAGATCGGTCTATGGCTACACCTTC.